This entry lists 10 T cell receptor beta chains sequenced from one sample in a study of breast tumors, draining lymph nodes, adjacent tissues. Breast cancer patients provided tissue from their axillary draining lymph nodes. TCRdb analysed the multiplex PCR reads with MiXCR anew, one entry per CDR3 protein. The repertoire has about 130,000 distinct CDR3 sequences, 21% of them found once; the top ten carry roughly 2%. Sequenced: axillary lymph node tissue. These receptors all come from a female donor with breast cancer. Some clones in this sample may be carry-over from other donors' samples.

This clonotype was observed a few times. The chain employs TRBV6-1 and TRBJ2-3; 12 bases agree with TRBD2. The CDR3 totals 17 residues. Looked up from germline, CDR1 is MNHNS and CDR2 is SASEGT. V gave up 2 bases and J gave up 5 bases; unmatched junction bases: 8. The CDR3 is CASSELAGGRMIDTQYF. The CDR3 bases are TGTGCCAGCAGTGAACTAGCGGGAGGGAGGATGATAGATACGCAGTATTTT.

This sequence joins TRBV2 and TRBJ1-1; the match to TRBD1 covers 11 bases. This CDR3 has 14 amino acids. The V gene's germline CDR1 is SNHLY and CDR2 FYNNEI. V was pared by 8 bases and J by 6 bases, with 8 bases of the junction left unmatched. The DNA for the CDR3 is TGTGCCAGCGCCCGGGACAGGGGGTTGTCTGAAGCTTTCTTT. It yields the protein CASARDRGLSEAFF.

The table lists this clonotype with many counts. The rearrangement links TRBV6-1 to TRBJ2-5; D uncertain. Between the trimmed V and J ends, which lost 6 bases and 4 bases, there was a span of 18 bases. This CDR3 region has 15 residues. Per the germline V gene, CDR1 is MNHNS and CDR2 is SASEGT. The CDR3 DNA follows: TGTGCCAGCAGCGAGCCAGGCTGGGTAATAGAGACCCAGTACTTC. As protein: CASSEPGWVIETQYF.

This clonotype was seen once. A much bigger clone sits one base away, suggesting this may be a read error. The V call is TRBV10-3, the J call TRBJ2-5, with D perhaps matching TRBD1 (6 bases). V was cut by 6 bases and J by 5 bases, with 19 bases left in between. The CDR3 is made up of 15 amino acids. The germline gives CDR1 ENHRY, CDR2 SYGVKD. The DNA for the CDR3 is TGTGCCATCAGGGGAACTGATACAGGGCAGGAGACCCAGTACTTC. It is translated as CAIRGTDTGQETQYF.

On this clonotype: It is likely a read error, because the conserved phenylalanine at the end of the CDR3 is missing. This chain connects TRBV18 to TRBJ2-1, with D perhaps matching TRBD1 (5 bases). Germline V gives CDR1 KGHSH, CDR2 LQKENI. V was clipped by 4 bases and J by 6 bases, with 16 bases between them. The CDR3 spans 15 residues. As DNA, the CDR3 is TGTGCCAGCTCACTCTCGGACACCTCCGGCAATGAGCAGTTCCTC. This encodes CASSLSDTSGNEQFL.

This clonotype was detected ten times or more. The rearrangement uses TRBV30 and TRBJ2-5; D is perhaps TRBD1 (6 bases). From germline, CDR1 is GTSNPN and CDR2 SVGIG (reference sequence). V lost 5 bases and J 5 bases, leaving 15 bases between the germline ends. This CDR3 has 13 residues. Here the CDR3 reads CAWGLGGAETQYF. CDR3 in DNA: TGTGCCTGGGGGCTAGGGGGAGCGGAGACCCAGTACTTC.

A remark on this clonotype: This clone may be a read error of a much larger clone one base away. The chain links TRBV20-1 to TRBJ2-1, with D maybe TRBD1 (6 bases). In germline, CDR1 is DFQATT, CDR2 SNEGSKA (reference sequence). Trimming removed 5 bases from V and 4 bases from J, with 15 bases in between. This CDR3 spans 14 amino acids. The CDR3 is CSAEGTSLYNEQFF. Here the CDR3 DNA reads TGCAGTGCTGAGGGGACAAGCCTATACAATGAGCAGTTCTTC.

This clonotype has at least ten counts. This chain links TRBV30 with TRBJ2-1; D possibly corresponds to TRBD1 (5 bases). The germline CDR1 and CDR2 sequences are GTSNPN and SVGIG (reference sequence). V lost 0 bases and J lost 14, with 14 bases in between. The CDR3 loop spans 12 amino acids. CDR3 coding DNA: TGTGCCTGGAGTGTAATCCAGGGATTGGAGTTCTTC. The encoded protein is CAWSVIQGLEFF.

This clonotype was counted ten times or more. The chain has TRBV20-1 and TRBJ2-5; D gene ambiguous. CDR1 is DFQATT, CDR2 SNEGSKA, per germline (reference sequence). The CDR3 extends over 11 amino acids. The CDR3 DNA sequence: TGCAGCGCGTTTGTGGGAGAGACCCAGTACTTC. The encoded protein is CSAFVGETQYF.

This clonotype was detected ten times or more. V usage is TRBV19 and J usage is TRBJ2-5, with 10 bases aligning to TRBD1. Germline V CDR1 and CDR2: LNHDA, SQIVND (reference sequence). J gave up 6 bases and V 8 bases, and 12 bases lay outside the gene matches. This CDR3 has 15 residues. The CDR3 reads CASRGAGTGEQTQYF. The CDR3 coding sequence is TGTGCCAGTCGAGGAGCCGGGACAGGGGAACAGACCCAGTACTTC.